Listed below are T cell receptor beta chains from one sample, sequenced in a study of Graves' ophthalmopathy and Graves' hyperthyroidism. From the multiplex PCR reads, TCRdb called clonotypes with MiXCR, one entry per CDR3 protein. The sample consists of a few hundred thousand distinct CDR3 sequences, under 45% of them appearing once. The sequenced sample consisted of peripheral blood or thyroid tissue (not recorded which). The source is an adult man with Graves' hyperthyroidism. CDR3s include the opening cysteine and the closing phenylalanine or tryptophan. The order of the fields is J gene, V gene, D gene, CDR3 length, clone size, CDR3 protein, CDR3 DNA. The D gene is left open where the match is weak. Expanded clones get a size class; other rows say once, few or many, or leave the size out.

j_call: TRBJ1-1; v_call: TRBV20-1; d_call: NA; cdr3_length: 14; clone_size: NA; cdr3_aa: CSAVGELMNTEAFF; cdr3_nt: TGCAGTGCTGTCGGGGAACTCATGAACACTGAAGCTTTCTTT
j_call: TRBJ1-2; v_call: TRBV7-4; d_call: TRBD1; cdr3_length: 16; clone_size: NA; cdr3_aa: CASSLRSGQGGYGYTF; cdr3_nt: TGTGCCAGCAGCTTAAGGTCCGGACAGGGGGGCTATGGCTACACCTTC
j_call: TRBJ2-3; v_call: TRBV10-2; d_call: TRBD2; cdr3_length: 15; clone_size: NA; cdr3_aa: CASSATSGGRDTQYF; cdr3_nt: TGCGCCAGCAGTGCGACTAGCGGGGGGCGGGATACGCAGTATTTT
j_call: TRBJ2-7; v_call: TRBV4-2; d_call: NA; cdr3_length: 15; clone_size: many; cdr3_aa: CASSQESGPTYEQYF; cdr3_nt: TGTGCCAGCAGCCAAGAATCGGGGCCAACCTACGAGCAGTACTTC
j_call: TRBJ2-3; v_call: TRBV12-3/TRBV12-4; d_call: NA; cdr3_length: 11; clone_size: NA; cdr3_aa: CASSPLGTQYF; cdr3_nt: TGTGCCAGCAGTCCACTGGGGACGCAGTATTTT
j_call: TRBJ1-2; v_call: TRBV29-1; d_call: TRBD1; cdr3_length: 12; clone_size: NA; cdr3_aa: CSAWTGGGGYTF; cdr3_nt: TGCAGCGCTTGGACAGGAGGTGGGGGCTACACCTTC
j_call: TRBJ2-5; v_call: TRBV5-1; d_call: NA; cdr3_length: 13; clone_size: NA; cdr3_aa: CASSLESGETQYF; cdr3_nt: TGCGCCAGCAGCTTGGAGTCTGGAGAGACCCAGTACTTC
j_call: TRBJ1-2; v_call: TRBV29-1; d_call: NA; cdr3_length: 12; clone_size: NA; cdr3_aa: CSVEGLGYGYTF; cdr3_nt: TGCAGCGTTGAAGGTCTAGGGTATGGCTACACCTTC
j_call: TRBJ1-1; v_call: TRBV18; d_call: TRBD1; cdr3_length: 17; clone_size: NA; cdr3_aa: CASSPSRQGRRGTEAFF; cdr3_nt: TGTGCCAGCTCACCATCGCGACAGGGGCGTCGTGGCACTGAAGCTTTCTTT
j_call: TRBJ1-1; v_call: TRBV2; d_call: NA; cdr3_length: 11; clone_size: NA; cdr3_aa: CASSLASSGFF; cdr3_nt: TGTGCCAGCAGCTTGGCGTCTAGCGGTTTCTTT
j_call: TRBJ2-3; v_call: TRBV19; d_call: TRBD2; cdr3_length: 21; clone_size: NA; cdr3_aa: CACSIDGGLGRPLLDTDTQYF; cdr3_nt: TGTGCCTGTAGTATAGACGGAGGACTAGGCAGGCCGTTGTTGGACACAGATACGCAGTATTTT
j_call: TRBJ2-6; v_call: TRBV28; d_call: TRBD1; cdr3_length: 16; clone_size: NA; cdr3_aa: CASRGQGWSGANVLTF; cdr3_nt: TGTGCCAGCAGGGGACAGGGGTGGTCTGGGGCCAACGTCCTGACTTTC
j_call: TRBJ2-5; v_call: TRBV5-8; d_call: NA; cdr3_length: 13; clone_size: many; cdr3_aa: CASSRRGEETQYF; cdr3_nt: TGTGCCAGCAGCCGGCGGGGCGAAGAGACCCAGTACTTC
j_call: TRBJ1-1; v_call: TRBV29-1; d_call: TRBD1; cdr3_length: 14; clone_size: NA; cdr3_aa: CSVRGTGLNTEAFF; cdr3_nt: TGCAGCGTTCGCGGGACAGGGTTGAACACTGAAGCTTTCTTT
j_call: TRBJ2-7; v_call: TRBV28; d_call: NA; cdr3_length: 12; clone_size: many; cdr3_aa: CASSFRAYEQYF; cdr3_nt: TGTGCCAGCAGTTTCCGGGCCTACGAGCAGTACTTC
j_call: TRBJ2-7; v_call: TRBV4-2; d_call: NA; cdr3_length: 16; clone_size: many; cdr3_aa: CASSHLAGQSSYEQYF; cdr3_nt: TGTGCCAGCAGCCATTTAGCGGGACAGAGCTCCTACGAGCAGTACTTC
j_call: TRBJ1-6; v_call: TRBV7-2; d_call: NA; cdr3_length: 17; clone_size: many; cdr3_aa: CASSLSRGSSYNSPLHF; cdr3_nt: TGTGCCAGCAGCTTATCCCGGGGGAGCTCCTATAATTCACCCCTCCACTTT
j_call: TRBJ1-1; v_call: TRBV6-5; d_call: NA; cdr3_length: 14; clone_size: many; cdr3_aa: CASSYPGAHTEAFF; cdr3_nt: TGTGCCAGCAGTTACCCAGGGGCCCACACTGAAGCTTTCTTT
j_call: TRBJ2-1; v_call: TRBV7-3; d_call: TRBD2; cdr3_length: 16; clone_size: NA; cdr3_aa: CASSLEERGPYNEQFF; cdr3_nt: TGTGCCAGCAGCTTAGAAGAGCGGGGGCCCTACAATGAGCAGTTCTTC
j_call: TRBJ1-1; v_call: TRBV5-1; d_call: TRBD1; cdr3_length: 13; clone_size: many; cdr3_aa: CASSLADRGRAFF; cdr3_nt: TGCGCCAGCAGCTTGGCCGACAGGGGTAGGGCTTTCTTT
j_call: TRBJ2-3; v_call: TRBV7-2; d_call: NA; cdr3_length: 15; clone_size: few; cdr3_aa: CASRYPGKGTDTQYF; cdr3_nt: TGTGCCAGCAGATACCCAGGGAAAGGAACAGATACGCAGTATTTT
j_call: TRBJ1-5; v_call: TRBV28; d_call: TRBD1; cdr3_length: 14; clone_size: many; cdr3_aa: CASSRRTGYQPQHF; cdr3_nt: TGTGCCAGCAGTCGCCGGACAGGGTATCAGCCCCAGCATTTT
j_call: TRBJ2-3; v_call: TRBV7-9; d_call: TRBD1; cdr3_length: 15; clone_size: NA; cdr3_aa: CASSLGTGTEDTQYF; cdr3_nt: TGTGCCAGCAGCTTAGGGACAGGGACTGAAGATACGCAGTATTTT
j_call: TRBJ2-2; v_call: TRBV20-1; d_call: TRBD2; cdr3_length: 17; clone_size: many; cdr3_aa: CSARDEGTGGPSGELFF; cdr3_nt: TGCAGTGCTAGAGATGAAGGGACGGGAGGGCCCTCCGGGGAGCTGTTTTTT
j_call: TRBJ2-1; v_call: TRBV20-1; d_call: TRBD2; cdr3_length: 16; clone_size: NA; cdr3_aa: CSARDGFSGRGDEQFF; cdr3_nt: TGCAGTGCTAGAGATGGGTTTAGCGGGAGGGGGGATGAGCAGTTCTTC